These 18 T cell receptor beta chains were sequenced from one sample in a study of T cells after yellow fever vaccination. TCRdb recomputed calls from the 5' RACE reads with MiXCR, one row per CDR3 protein. The sample holds tens of thousands of distinct CDR3 sequences, about 6.6% seen once. This material consisted of CD8+ T cells sorted from PBMCs, taken 5 days after the first yellow fever vaccination. These TCRs come from a man younger than 35 who received the YFV17D yellow fever vaccine.

This clonotype occurred a few times. This chain uses TRBV7-9 with TRBJ2-7; the D call may be TRBD1 or TRBD2 (6 bases each). The ends were cut back, 1 base at V and 6 bases at J, with 22 bases in the middle. Germline assignment: CDR1 SEHNR and CDR2 FQNEAQ (reference sequence). The CDR3 runs 17 residues. The CDR3 here is CASSLVGGRGPAGEQYV. CDR3 sequence (DNA): TGTGCCAGCAGCTTAGTGGGGGGCCGGGGTCCCGCTGGCGAGCAGTACGTC.

This clonotype was observed a handful of times. The V call is TRBV25-1, the J call TRBJ1-2, with TRBD1 matching 9 bases. Trimming cost V 7 bases and J 5 bases; bases outside gene matches: 5. There are 13 residues in the CDR3. Germline V gene data show CDR1 as MGHDK and CDR2 as SYGVNS. The CDR3 spells CASTAGTGYGYTF. The CDR3 bases are TGTGCCAGCACCGCCGGGACAGGGTATGGCTACACCTTC.

This clonotype was found many times. The CDR3 DNA is TGTGCCAGCAGGGACAGGGGGTCTGGGGCCAACGTCCTGACTTTC. It translates to CASRDRGSGANVLTF. The chain links TRBV27 to TRBJ2-6; TRBD1 matches at 10 bases. V lost 6 bases, J lost 1 base, and 0 bases stayed unmatched. There are 15 residues in the CDR3. CDR1 MNHEY and CDR2 SMNVEV come from the germline V gene (reference sequence).

This clonotype has ten or more counts. V usage is TRBV7-9 and J usage is TRBJ2-7; D ambiguous. Per the germline V gene, CDR1 is SEHNR and CDR2 is FQNEAQ (reference sequence). This CDR3 is 15 amino acids long. V lost 4 bases and J lost 0, with 13 bases in between. The CDR3 nucleotides are TGTGCCAGCAGCTCCACTGGTTTTAGCTCCTACGAGCAGTACGTC. Its translation is CASSSTGFSSYEQYV.

This clonotype was counted at least ten times. The chain carries TRBV21-1 and TRBJ1-5. TRBV21-1 is a pseudogene. CDR3 size: 13 residues. CDR3 sequence: CASSTKLEQPQHF. In DNA form, the CDR3 reads TGTGCCAGCAGCACAAAACTCGAGCAGCCCCAGCATTTT.

This chain connects TRBV7-2 to TRBJ2-7; TRBD1 or TRBD2 may be the D gene (6 bases each). The CDR3 extends over 16 amino acids. The V end was cut by 1 base, the J end by 3 bases, with 16 bases between. CDR1 SGHTA and CDR2 FQGNSA come from the germline V gene. The CDR3 coding sequence is TGTGCCAGCAGCTTAGACGGAGGGCAGGGGTTCTACGAGCAGTACTTC. Translation gives CASSLDGGQGFYEQYF.

The chain recombines TRBV9 with TRBJ1-6; D ambiguous. Looked up from germline, CDR1 is SGDLS and CDR2 is YYNGEE. This CDR3 spans 17 amino acids. Between the trimmed V and J ends, which lost 0 bases and 0 bases, there was a span of 10 bases. The CDR3 spells CASSVVGPSSYNSPLHF. In DNA, the CDR3 is TGTGCCAGCAGCGTAGTTGGTCCAAGCTCCTATAATTCACCCCTCCACTTT.

The chain uses TRBV19 and TRBJ2-4, with TRBD2 matching over 11 bases. CDR1 is LNHDA and CDR2 is SQIVND in the germline V gene (reference sequence). The V and J ends lost 4 bases and 0 bases, in that order; junction bases with no gene match: 8. This CDR3 is 18 amino acids long. The CDR3 is CASSKGVAGGLAKNIQYF. The CDR3 DNA is TGTGCCAGTAGTAAGGGAGTAGCGGGGGGGCTAGCCAAAAACATTCAGTACTTC.

The chain uses TRBV12-3 or TRBV12-4 and TRBJ1-6; 9 bases map to TRBD1. Trimming cost V 3 bases and J 9 bases; bases outside gene matches: 3. The CDR3 totals 14 residues. The CDR3 sequence: CASSFHRGPSPLHF. DNA of the CDR3: TGTGCCAGCAGTTTCCACAGGGGGCCTTCACCCCTCCACTTT.

This clonotype has just a few counts. CDR3 in DNA: TGCGCCAGCGGGAGGGGGGTTGGCACAGATACGCAGTATTTT. The encoded protein is CASGRGVGTDTQYF. The chain recombines TRBV4-3 with TRBJ2-3; D possibly corresponds to TRBD2 (7 bases). Trimming removed 8 bases at V and 1 base at J, with 13 bases between. The length of the CDR3 is 14 residues. Germline assignment: CDR1 LGHNA and CDR2 YSLEER.

This clonotype was observed a few times. V and J are TRBV4-2 and TRBJ2-7; D may be TRBD1 (5 bases). The CDR3 loop spans 15 amino acids. The V end lost 3 bases, the J end lost 0 bases, and 12 bases lay between the germline ends. CDR1 LGHNA and CDR2 YNFKEQ come from the germline V gene. The CDR3 coding sequence is TGTGCCAGCAGCCAGGACCAGGGCAGCTCCTACGAGCAGTACTTC. Encoded protein: CASSQDQGSSYEQYF.

This clonotype was seen only a few times. The genes are TRBV11-2 and TRBJ1-3; D gene uncertain. The CDR3 contains 15 residues. The germline CDR1 and CDR2 sequences are SGHAT and FQNNGV. The V end lost 6 bases, the J end lost 2 bases, and 14 bases lay between the germline ends. The CDR3 loop reads CASSTLSSPGNTIYF. The CDR3, as DNA: TGTGCCAGCAGTACACTGTCCTCCCCTGGAAACACCATATATTTT.

J is TRBJ2-1 and V is TRBV28, with 7 bases fitting TRBD1. The CDR3 totals 13 residues. Germline CDR1 MDHEN, CDR2 SYDVKM. J lost 5 bases, V lost 6 bases, and 4 bases had no gene match. Here the CDR3 reads CASRSTGDNEQFF. Written as DNA, the CDR3 is TGTGCCAGCAGATCTACAGGGGACAATGAGCAGTTCTTC. Variable domain in full (rest from reference TRBV28 and TRBJ2-1): DVKVTQSSRYLVKRTGEKVFLECVQDMDHENMFWYRQDPGLGLRLIYFSYDVKMKEKGDIPEGYSVSREKKERFSLILESASTNQTSMYLCASRSTGDNEQFFGPGTRLTVL.

This clonotype has only a few counts. This sequence joins TRBV11-1 and TRBJ2-1, with a tentative D call TRBD2 (6 bases). Germline CDR1 SGHAT, CDR2 FQDESV (reference sequence). The CDR3 runs 18 residues. Trimming took 2 bases from V and 2 from J, leaving 19 bases between them. The CDR3 spells CASSLTYRRGLPYNEQFF. The CDR3 DNA is TGTGCCAGCAGCTTAACGTATAGGAGGGGATTACCCTACAATGAGCAGTTCTTC.

The sample holds many counts of this clonotype. This CDR3 is missing its conserved last phenylalanine or tryptophan, likely due to a read error. No DNA is shown, since the ends of the CDR3 on it are uncertain; the CDR3 is the one TCRdb lists. The gene calls are TRBV5-6 and TRBJ1-1. The germline CDR1 and CDR2 sequences are SGHDT and YYEEEE. With termini counted, the CDR3 has 11 amino acids. CDR3 in amino acids: CASSPHRDGSS.

This clonotype has a count of ten or more. The J gene is TRBJ1-2, the V gene TRBV28; no firm D call. This CDR3 has 15 amino acids. Germline CDR1 MDHEN, CDR2 SYDVKM. V lost 4 bases, J lost 1 base, and 13 bases lay in between. CDR3 nucleotide sequence: TGTGCCAGCAGTTCCCGCCAGGCAGATAACTATGGCTACACCTTC. Protein product: CASSSRQADNYGYTF.

This clonotype appeared a few times. This CDR3 reads CATTMISADHYGYTF. DNA for the CDR3: TGCGCCACGACTATGATATCAGCAGATCACTATGGCTACACCTTC. The V call is TRBV4-3, the J call TRBJ1-2, with D hard to call. The CDR3 totals 15 residues. The V and J ends lost 10 bases and 3 bases respectively, with 21 bases between them. Germline V lookup: CDR1 LGHNA, CDR2 YSLEER.

V gene TRBV19 combines with J gene TRBJ2-3; TRBD1 might be the D (5 bases). Germline V lookup: CDR1 LNHDA, CDR2 SQIVND (reference sequence). The CDR3 loop spans 14 amino acids. V was clipped by 7 bases and J by 5 bases, with 16 bases between them. CDR3 in DNA: TGTGCCAGTACCCTCGCAGGGCTGCAAGATACGCAGTATTTT. Encoded protein: CASTLAGLQDTQYF.